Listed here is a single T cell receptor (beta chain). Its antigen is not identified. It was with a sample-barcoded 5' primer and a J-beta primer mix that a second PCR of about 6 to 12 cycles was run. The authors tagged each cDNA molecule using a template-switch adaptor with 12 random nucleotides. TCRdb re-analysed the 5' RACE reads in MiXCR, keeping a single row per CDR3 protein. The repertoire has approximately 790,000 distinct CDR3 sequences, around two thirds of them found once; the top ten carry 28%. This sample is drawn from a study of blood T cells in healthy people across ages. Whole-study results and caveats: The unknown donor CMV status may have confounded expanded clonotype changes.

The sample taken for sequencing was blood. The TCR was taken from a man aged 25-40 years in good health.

CDR3 DNA: TGCAGTGCTATACTAGCAGGCGATACGCAGTATTTT. Translated: CSAILAGDTQYF. This sequence joins TRBV20-1 and TRBJ2-3; the D gene is possibly TRBD2 (6 bases). The CDR3 is 12 amino acids. CDR1 DFQATT and CDR2 SNEGSKA come from the germline V gene (reference sequence). V was pared by 4 bases and J by 6 bases, with 11 bases between.